Below, 23 T cell receptor beta chains from the same sample are listed, as sequenced in a study of T cell changes during pregnancy in multiple sclerosis. The assay was immunoSEQ multiplex PCR, and TCRdb's table has in-frame clones only and misses some. The sample holds tens of thousands of clones, about nine tenths seen once. The material sequenced was CD8+ T cells from peripheral blood mononuclear cells, taken before pregnancy. Every receptor here comes from a female donor with multiple sclerosis, enrolled in a pregnancy study.

The V gene is TRBV6-5, the J gene TRBJ1-1; D is uncertain. This CDR3 has 15 residues. Between the trimmed V and J ends, which lost 4 bases and 6 bases, there was a span of 18 bases. CDR1 is MNHEY, CDR2 SVGAGI, per germline. CDR3 residues: CASSLDPEGRAEAFF. The CDR3 DNA reads as TGTGCCAGCAGTTTAGATCCTGAGGGTAGAGCTGAAGCTTTCTTT.

The rearrangement uses TRBV6-4 and TRBJ2-2; no definite D call. The CDR3 sequence is 14 residues long. Germline V gene data show CDR1 as MRHNA and CDR2 as SNTAGT. Between the trimmed V and J ends, which lost 4 bases and 2 bases, there was a span of 8 bases. CDR3 residues: CASSGGLNTGELFF. The CDR3 DNA is TGTGCCAGCAGTGGCGGATTAAACACCGGGGAGCTGTTTTTT.

The chain links TRBV10-3 to TRBJ1-2; D possibly corresponds to TRBD1 (6 bases). The CDR3 has 13 amino acids. V was cut by 2 bases and J by 6 bases, with 10 bases left in between. Per the germline V gene, CDR1 is ENHRY and CDR2 is SYGVKD. The CDR3 nucleotides read TGTGCCATCAGTGAGCAGGGGTGGGATGGCTACACCTTC. This sequence encodes CAISEQGWDGYTF.

The chain recombines TRBV7-9 with TRBJ1-1; TRBD1 matches at 7 bases. The V and J ends lost 4 bases and 1 base, in that order; junction bases with no gene match: 6. This CDR3 is 15 amino acids long. Per germline, CDR1 SEHNR and CDR2 FQNEAQ (reference sequence). In DNA, the CDR3 is TGTGCCAGCAGCTCCCGACAGGGTAAGAACACTGAAGCTTTCTTT. Translated: CASSSRQGKNTEAFF.

The chain links TRBV7-8 to TRBJ1-2; D is possibly TRBD1 (5 bases). The CDR3 is 13 residues long. The germline gives CDR1 SGHVS, CDR2 FQNEAQ. Trimming pared 2 bases from V and 6 bases from J, leaving 10 bases between. The CDR3 region has the DNA TGTGCCAGCAGCTTAAGACAGCGGGATGGCTACACCTTC. It is translated as CASSLRQRDGYTF.

The chain recombines TRBV7-3 with TRBJ2-5; unclear D gene. This CDR3 has 15 residues. Germline assignment: CDR1 SGHTA and CDR2 FQGTGA. The germline V and J ends were trimmed by 0 bases and 1 base, with 9 bases remaining between them. This chain's CDR3 is CASSLTGSRQETQYF. As DNA, the CDR3 is TGTGCCAGCAGCTTAACCGGGTCCCGCCAAGAGACCCAGTACTTC. The whole variable domain, filled in from reference TRBV7-3 and TRBJ2-5, reads GAGVSQTPSNKVTEKGKYVELRCDPISGHTALYWYRQSLGQGPEFLIYFQGTGAADDSGLPNDRFFAVRPEGSVSTLKIQRTERGDSAVYLCASSLTGSRQETQYFGPGTRLLVL.

This chain links TRBV19 with TRBJ1-5, with TRBD1 matching 8 bases. The germline V gene encodes CDR1 LNHDA and CDR2 SQIVND (reference sequence). The ends lost 6 bases at V and 0 bases at J; junction bases unmatched: 19. This CDR3 spans 20 amino acids. The CDR3 is CASRMYHGTGRLYSNQPQHF. CDR3 sequence (DNA): TGTGCCAGTAGGATGTATCACGGGACAGGAAGACTTTATAGCAATCAGCCCCAGCATTTT.

The rearrangement links TRBV5-1 to TRBJ2-2; TRBD2 is a possible D gene (6 bases). The CDR3 length is 14 residues. CDR1 is SGHRS and CDR2 is YFSETQ in the germline V gene. V lost 3 bases and J 6 bases, leaving 12 bases between the germline ends. The CDR3 reads CASSSPGRPGELFF. The CDR3 region has the DNA TGCGCCAGCAGCTCCCCAGGGAGGCCCGGGGAGCTGTTTTTT. Together with reference TRBV5-1 and TRBJ2-2, the CDR3 gives the full variable domain: KAGVTQTPRYLIKTRGQQVTLSCSPISGHRSVSWYQQTPGQGLQFLFEYFSETQRNKGNFPGRFSGRQFSNSRSEMNVSTLELGDSALYLCASSSPGRPGELFFGEGSRLTVL.

The chain recombines TRBV19 with TRBJ2-5, with D possibly being TRBD2 (5 bases). Germline CDR1 LNHDA, CDR2 SQIVND (reference sequence). Trimming stripped 3 bases from V and 2 bases from J, with 10 bases between. The CDR3 runs 14 residues. CDR3 DNA: TGTGCCAGTAGTATGGGCGGGTTACAAGAGACCCAGTACTTC. Its translation is CASSMGGLQETQYF.

This chain connects TRBV4-1 to TRBJ2-7, with D perhaps TRBD1 (5 bases). The ends were cut back, 0 bases at V and 2 bases at J, with 11 bases in the middle. CDR1 and CDR2 (germline): MGHRA, YSYEKL. This CDR3 contains 15 residues. DNA for the CDR3: TGCGCCAGCAGCCAAGATCCCGACAGAACCTACGAGCAGTACTTC. Amino acid sequence: CASSQDPDRTYEQYF.

The chain uses TRBV7-8 and TRBJ2-5, with TRBD2 matching over 10 bases. Trimming cost V 4 bases and J 5 bases; bases outside gene matches: 4. The CDR3 contains 14 residues. Germline V gene sequence: CDR1 SGHVS, CDR2 FQNEAQ. The CDR3 sequence: CASSSSGSGETQYF. As DNA, the CDR3 is TGTGCCAGCAGCTCTAGCGGGAGCGGGGAGACCCAGTACTTC.

V and J are TRBV27 and TRBJ2-3; the D is unclear. Trimming cost V 3 bases and J 0 bases, with 4 bases left between them. The germline V gene encodes CDR1 MNHEY and CDR2 SMNVEV (reference sequence). There are 13 residues in the CDR3. DNA for the CDR3: TGTGCCAGCAGTTTTGGCAGCACAGATACGCAGTATTTT. This sequence encodes CASSFGSTDTQYF.

The genes are TRBV2 and TRBJ2-2, with 7 bases identical to TRBD2. V was clipped by 3 bases and J by 9 bases; unmatched bases: 7. Germline CDR1 is SNHLY and CDR2 is FYNNEI. The CDR3 loop spans 14 amino acids. The DNA for the CDR3 is TGTGCCAGCAGTGATTCTATCGGGAGGAGGGAGCTGTTTTTT. Translated, it gives CASSDSIGRRELFF.

This clone was picked up one time. The V call is TRBV19, the J call TRBJ1-1; D not certain. Germline V gene lookup returns CDR1 LNHDA and CDR2 SQIVND (reference sequence). Trimming removed 3 bases from V and 0 bases from J, with 5 bases in between. The CDR3 has 13 residues. The chain's CDR3 is CASSITLNTEAFF. Written as DNA, the CDR3 is TGTGCCAGTAGTATCACACTGAACACTGAAGCTTTCTTT.

The gene calls are TRBV10-3 and TRBJ2-7; 7 nucleotides match TRBD1. This CDR3 has 12 amino acids. The J segment lost 6 bases and the V segment lost 3 bases, leaving 2 bases of the junction unmatched. Germline V gene lookup returns CDR1 ENHRY and CDR2 SYGVKD. As DNA, the CDR3 is TGTGCCATCAGTGAAGGGGGCATCGAGCAGTACTTC. This sequence encodes CAISEGGIEQYF.

This rearrangement joins TRBV6-6 to TRBJ1-1; tentatively, D is TRBD1 (6 bases). Trimming removed 5 bases at V and 6 bases at J, with 16 bases between. Germline V CDR1 and CDR2: MNHNY, SVGAGI (reference sequence). There are 14 residues in the CDR3. The CDR3 DNA reads as TGTGCCAGCAGTAACGCAGGGGTAGAGGCTGAAGCTTTCTTT. Protein: CASSNAGVEAEAFF.

This chain connects TRBV19 to TRBJ2-7; the match to TRBD2 covers 10 bases. V was pared by 1 base and J by 6 bases, with 12 bases of the junction left unmatched. CDR1 and CDR2 from the germline V gene are LNHDA and SQIVND (reference sequence). The CDR3 consists of 17 residues. The CDR3 is CASSIVVGSSGSGEQYF. CDR3 in DNA: TGTGCCAGTAGTATAGTGGTGGGGTCTAGCGGGAGTGGCGAGCAGTACTTC.

This chain joins TRBV27 and TRBJ1-5; the match to TRBD1 covers 8 bases. The CDR3 totals 14 residues. The V gene end was trimmed by 2 bases and the J gene end by 5 bases; junction bases not matched to a gene: 2. Per germline, CDR1 MNHEY and CDR2 SMNVEV (reference sequence). CDR3 sequence (DNA): TGTGCCAGCAGTTTAACGACAGGGGATCAGCCCCAGCATTTT. Its protein product is CASSLTTGDQPQHF.

CDR3 in DNA: TGTGCCAGCAGCCAAGATCGGCGCTGGAGCTCCTACAATGAGCAGTTCTTC. Its translation is CASSQDRRWSSYNEQFF. The chain is built from TRBV14 and TRBJ2-1, with D unresolved. From germline, CDR1 is SGHDN and CDR2 FVKESK. Trimming stripped 0 bases from V and 0 bases from J, with 12 bases between. This CDR3 has 17 amino acids.

This clone is a singleton in its sample. This chain uses TRBV5-1 with TRBJ2-5; 7 bases line up with TRBD2. There are 15 residues in the CDR3. V shed 4 bases and J 3 bases; nucleotides not matched to a gene: 9. CDR1 SGHRS and CDR2 YFSETQ come from the germline V gene. CDR3 amino acids: CASSPTRTREETQYF. In DNA, the CDR3 is TGCGCCAGCAGCCCGACTAGGACTAGGGAAGAGACCCAGTACTTC.

This sequence joins TRBV19 and TRBJ2-1, with TRBD2 matching 12 bases. Trimming at V came to 4 bases and at J to 8 bases, leaving 9 bases not matched to a gene. Germline loops: CDR1 LNHDA, CDR2 SQIVND (reference sequence). The CDR3 has 16 residues. CDR3 bases: TGTGCCAGTAGTACATTACTAGCGGGGGGATCGGATGAGCAGTTCTTC. It specifies CASSTLLAGGSDEQFF. Variable domain in full (rest from reference TRBV19 and TRBJ2-1): DGGITQSPKYLFRKEGQNVTLSCEQNLNHDAMYWYRQDPGQGLRLIYYSQIVNDFQKGDIAEGYSVSREKKESFPLTVTSAQKNPTAFYLCASSTLLAGGSDEQFFGPGTRLTVL.

The chain employs TRBV27 and TRBJ2-7, with TRBD1 identical over 9 bases. CDR1 and CDR2 (germline): MNHEY, SMNVEV (reference sequence). After removal of 5 bases from V and 2 bases from J, the junction contained 10 bases not matched to a gene. This CDR3 has 16 residues. CDR3: CASSLDRDRAAYEQYF. The CDR3 nucleotides read TGTGCCAGCAGTCTCGACCGGGACAGGGCGGCCTACGAGCAGTACTTC.

This clone was seen a few times. This chain joins TRBV2 and TRBJ1-5, with 12 bases identical to TRBD1. The CDR3 sequence is 14 residues long. The junction had 6 bases not matched to a gene; V was cut back by 8 bases and J by 7 bases. The germline CDR1 and CDR2 sequences are SNHLY and FYNNEI. The CDR3 loop reads CASGTGGAGQPQHF. CDR3 DNA sequence: TGTGCCAGCGGGACAGGGGGCGCGGGGCAGCCCCAGCATTTT.